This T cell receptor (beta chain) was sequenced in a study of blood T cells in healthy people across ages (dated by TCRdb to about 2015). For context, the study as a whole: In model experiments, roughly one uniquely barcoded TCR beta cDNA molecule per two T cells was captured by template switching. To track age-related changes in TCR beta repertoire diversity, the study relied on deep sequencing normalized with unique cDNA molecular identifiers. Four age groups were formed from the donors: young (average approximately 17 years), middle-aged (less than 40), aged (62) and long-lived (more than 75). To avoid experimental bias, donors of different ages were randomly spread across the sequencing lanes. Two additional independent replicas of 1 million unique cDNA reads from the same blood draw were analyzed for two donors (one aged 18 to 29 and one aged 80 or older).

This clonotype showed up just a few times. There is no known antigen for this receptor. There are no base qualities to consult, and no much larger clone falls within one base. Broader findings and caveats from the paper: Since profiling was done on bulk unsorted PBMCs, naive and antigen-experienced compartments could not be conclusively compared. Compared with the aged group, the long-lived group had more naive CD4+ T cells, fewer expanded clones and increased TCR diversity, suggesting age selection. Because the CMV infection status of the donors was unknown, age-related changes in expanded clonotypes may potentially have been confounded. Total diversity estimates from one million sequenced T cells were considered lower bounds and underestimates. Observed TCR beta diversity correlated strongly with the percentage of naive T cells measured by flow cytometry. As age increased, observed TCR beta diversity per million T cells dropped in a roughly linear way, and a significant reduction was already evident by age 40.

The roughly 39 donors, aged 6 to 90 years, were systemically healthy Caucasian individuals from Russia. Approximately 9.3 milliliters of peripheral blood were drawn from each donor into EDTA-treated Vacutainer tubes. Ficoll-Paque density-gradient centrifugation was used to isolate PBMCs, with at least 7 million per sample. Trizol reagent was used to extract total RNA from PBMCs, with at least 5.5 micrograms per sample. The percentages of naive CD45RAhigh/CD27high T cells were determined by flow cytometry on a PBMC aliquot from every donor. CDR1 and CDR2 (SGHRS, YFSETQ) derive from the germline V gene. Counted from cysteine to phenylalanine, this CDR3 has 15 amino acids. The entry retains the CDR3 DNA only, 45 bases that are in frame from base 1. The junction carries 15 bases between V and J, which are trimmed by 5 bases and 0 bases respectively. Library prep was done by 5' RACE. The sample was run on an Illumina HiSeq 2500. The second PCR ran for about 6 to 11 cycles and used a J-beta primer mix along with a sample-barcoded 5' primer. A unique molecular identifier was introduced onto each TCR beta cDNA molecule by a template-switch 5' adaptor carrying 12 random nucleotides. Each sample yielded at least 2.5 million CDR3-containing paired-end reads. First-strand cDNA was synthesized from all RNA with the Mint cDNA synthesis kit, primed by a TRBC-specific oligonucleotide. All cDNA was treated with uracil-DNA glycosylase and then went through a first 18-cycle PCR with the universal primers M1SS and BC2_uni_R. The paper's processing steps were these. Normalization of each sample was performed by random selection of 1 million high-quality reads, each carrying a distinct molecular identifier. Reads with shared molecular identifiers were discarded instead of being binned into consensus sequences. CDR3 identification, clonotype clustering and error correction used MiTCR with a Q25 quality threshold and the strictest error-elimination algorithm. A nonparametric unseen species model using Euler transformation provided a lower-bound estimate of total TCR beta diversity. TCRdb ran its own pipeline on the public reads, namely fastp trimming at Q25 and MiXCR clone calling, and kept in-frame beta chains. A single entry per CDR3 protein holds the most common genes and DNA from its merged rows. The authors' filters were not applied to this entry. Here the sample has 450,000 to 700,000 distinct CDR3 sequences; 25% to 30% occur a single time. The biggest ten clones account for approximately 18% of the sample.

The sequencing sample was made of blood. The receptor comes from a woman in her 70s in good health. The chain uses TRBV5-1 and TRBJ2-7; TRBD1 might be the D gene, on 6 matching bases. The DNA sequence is TGCGCCAGCAGTTCTCGGGACACCCACTCCTACGAGCAGTACTTC. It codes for CASSSRDTHSYEQYF.